Listed below are T cell receptor beta chains from one sample, sequenced in a study of blood T cell repertoires in COVID-19. The protocol was immunoSEQ multiplex PCR, while the TCRdb copy is restricted to in-frame clones and leaves out a portion. The sample has some 340,000 clones, approximately 87% seen once. The sequencing input was PBMCs or T cells enriched from blood (not recorded which). These receptors originate from a woman in her twenties or thirties who had recovered from COVID-19. The CDR3 runs from the conserved cysteine through the conserved F or W. D genes are given only for firm matches. Clone size is stated in some rows and not others, as once, few, many or a class when expanded.

v_gene	abundance	d_gene	j_gene	CDR3aa	CDR3nt
TRBV3-1/TRBV3-2	NA	TRBD1	TRBJ1-5	CASSQDRAGAQHF	TGTGCCAGCAGCCAGGACAGGGCAGGGGCCCAGCATTTT
TRBV6-1	NA	NA	TRBJ2-1	CASSELRGGNEQFF	TGTGCCAGCAGTGAATTGAGGGGAGGCAATGAGCAGTTCTTC
TRBV27	once	TRBD1	TRBJ2-7	CASSLSGTGGFYEQYF	TGTGCCAGCAGTTTATCCGGGACAGGGGGCTTCTACGAGCAGTACTTC
TRBV4-1	NA	TRBD2	TRBJ2-1	CASSLRGAYNEQFF	TGCGCCAGCAGCCTGCGGGGGGCCTACAATGAGCAGTTCTTC
TRBV5-6	NA	NA	TRBJ2-3	CASSLGAPVGDTQYF	TGTGCCAGCAGCTTGGGAGCGCCGGTGGGAGATACGCAGTATTTT
TRBV5-4	NA	TRBD1	TRBJ1-1	CATRGSGTEAFF	TGTGCCACCAGGGGGTCGGGGACTGAAGCTTTCTTT
TRBV21-1	NA	NA	TRBJ2-5	CASSKTGRRTVEEETQYF	TGTGCCAGCAGCAAAACGGGACGAAGGACAGTGGAGGAGGAGACCCAGTACTTC
TRBV3-1/TRBV3-2	NA	TRBD1	TRBJ1-2	CASSPRTGDEMDGYTF	TGTGCCAGCAGCCCCCGGACAGGGGACGAGATGGATGGCTACACCTTC
TRBV7-9	NA	TRBD1	TRBJ1-4	CASSWGQDNEKLFF	TGTGCCAGCAGCTGGGGACAGGATAATGAAAAACTGTTTTTT
TRBV9	NA	TRBD2	TRBJ2-2	CASSRLAGRTGELFF	TGTGCCAGCAGTAGACTAGCGGGGCGAACCGGGGAGCTGTTTTTT
TRBV6-5	NA	NA	TRBJ1-2	CASLAPGWDYGYTF	TGTGCCAGCCTCGCCCCGGGGTGGGACTATGGCTACACCTTC
TRBV5-8	few	NA	TRBJ2-3	CASSLGGSYTQYF	TGTGCCAGCAGCTTGGGAGGGTCGTATACGCAGTATTTT
TRBV10-3	NA	TRBD2	TRBJ2-1	CAISGATSGGDEQFF	TGTGCCATCAGTGGGGCGACTAGCGGGGGTGATGAGCAGTTCTTC
TRBV7-6	NA	NA	TRBJ2-2	CASSSPMTFALEGTGELFF	TGTGCCAGCAGCTCCCCTATGACATTTGCCTTGGAGGGCACCGGGGAGCTGTTTTTT
TRBV5-1	NA	TRBD1	TRBJ1-3	CASSLTGGGNTIYF	TGCGCCAGCAGCTTGACAGGGGGTGGAAACACCATATATTTT
TRBV6-1	NA	NA	TRBJ2-2	CASSGGLTEAHANTGELFF	TGTGCCAGCAGTGGGGGTCTGACAGAGGCCCACGCGAACACCGGGGAGCTGTTTTTT
TRBV7-9	NA	NA	TRBJ2-7	CASTRGPSYEQYF	TGTGCCAGCACCCGAGGTCCCTCCTACGAGCAGTACTTC
TRBV28	NA	NA	TRBJ1-6	CASSPSVMGGRSPLHF	TGTGCCAGCAGTCCAAGCGTGATGGGGGGACGTTCACCCCTCCACTTT
TRBV27	once	TRBD1	TRBJ1-2	CASSFHDRGGGGYTF	TGTGCCAGCAGTTTCCATGACAGGGGCGGAGGTGGCTACACCTTC
TRBV6-1	NA	TRBD1	TRBJ1-5	CASSGETGAAWDQPQHF	TGTGCCAGCAGTGGGGAGACAGGGGCGGCGTGGGATCAGCCCCAGCATTTT
TRBV5-1	few	TRBD1	TRBJ2-7	CASSLGQGVGEQYF	TGCGCCAGCAGCTTAGGACAGGGAGTAGGAGAGCAGTACTTC
TRBV7-8	NA	NA	TRBJ2-7	CASSLAAVRGYEQYF	TGTGCCAGCAGCTTAGCGGCGGTCAGGGGATACGAGCAGTACTTC
TRBV5-4	NA	NA	TRBJ2-7	CASSLGRDNEQYF	TGTGCCAGCAGCTTGGGCAGAGACAACGAGCAGTACTTC
TRBV2	NA	TRBD2	TRBJ2-3	CASSDLAGATDTQYF	TGTGCCAGCAGTGATTTGGCGGGAGCAACAGATACGCAGTATTTT
TRBV4-1	NA	TRBD2	TRBJ2-7	CASSRLGGGASGGHSYEQYF	TGCGCCAGCAGCCGGTTAGGCGGAGGGGCTAGCGGGGGGCACTCCTACGAGCAGTACTTC
TRBV10-3	NA	NA	TRBJ2-5	CAISTGTHGGETQYF	TGTGCCATCAGTACCGGGACACACGGAGGAGAGACCCAGTACTTC
TRBV3-1/TRBV3-2	NA	NA	TRBJ1-5	CASSQDATSHQPQHF	TGTGCCAGCAGCCAAGACGCGACATCCCATCAGCCCCAGCATTTT
TRBV6-5	NA	NA	TRBJ1-1	CASSSDSTEAFF	TGTGCCAGCAGTTCGGACAGCACTGAAGCTTTCTTT
TRBV7-3	NA	NA	TRBJ1-1	CASRASGEGTEAFF	TGTGCCAGCAGGGCCTCGGGGGAGGGCACTGAAGCTTTCTTT
TRBV19	NA	NA	TRBJ1-2	CASTPTQTANYGYTF	TGTGCCAGTACCCCCACCCAGACAGCTAACTATGGCTACACCTTC
TRBV19	NA	NA	TRBJ1-1	CASIRTSNTEAFF	TGTGCCAGTATTCGGACATCGAACACTGAAGCTTTCTTT
TRBV7-9	NA	TRBD2	TRBJ2-2	CASSLVPSGVNTGELFF	TGTGCCAGCAGCTTAGTGCCAAGCGGGGTGAACACCGGGGAGCTGTTTTTT
TRBV3-1/TRBV3-2	NA	TRBD1	TRBJ1-2	CASSFTGQVGNGYTF	TGTGCCAGCAGCTTCACCGGACAGGTGGGGAATGGCTACACCTTC
TRBV5-4	NA	TRBD2	TRBJ2-3	CASRRLADGTDTQYF	TGTGCCAGCAGAAGACTAGCGGATGGCACAGATACGCAGTATTTT
TRBV5-8	NA	TRBD1	TRBJ1-5	CASSLGQAYNQPQHF	TGTGCCAGCAGCCTCGGACAGGCTTACAATCAGCCCCAGCATTTT
TRBV3-1/TRBV3-2	few	NA	TRBJ1-2	CASSSQPSPGNGYTF	TGTGCCAGCAGCTCCCAGCCATCTCCGGGAAATGGCTACACCTTC
TRBV6-5	NA	NA	TRBJ1-6	CASSYGRDSPLHF	TGTGCCAGCAGTTACGGCAGGGATTCACCCCTCCACTTT
TRBV11-1	NA	NA	TRBJ2-1	CASSLAQNGGNEQFF	TGTGCCAGCAGCTTAGCACAGAACGGGGGCAATGAGCAGTTCTTC
TRBV5-1	few	NA	TRBJ2-2	CASSFGQSTGELFF	TGCGCCAGCAGCTTTGGACAGAGCACCGGGGAGCTGTTTTTT
TRBV18	NA	TRBD1	TRBJ1-2	CASSPGQVAYGYTF	TGTGCCAGCTCACCTGGACAGGTCGCCTATGGCTACACCTTC
TRBV4-3	NA	TRBD1	TRBJ1-6	CASSHRGNSPLHF	TGCGCCAGCAGTCACAGGGGAAACTCACCCCTCCACTTT
TRBV5-4	NA	NA	TRBJ1-6	CASSLRSSYNSPLHF	TGTGCCAGCAGCTTGCGGAGCTCCTATAATTCACCCCTCCACTTT
TRBV30	once	NA	TRBJ1-1	CAWSEQGSTEAFF	TGTGCCTGGAGTGAGCAGGGGAGCACTGAAGCTTTCTTT
TRBV7-7	once	NA	TRBJ1-1	CASSLDQDTEAFF	TGTGCTAGCAGCTTAGATCAGGACACTGAAGCTTTCTTT
TRBV19	NA	TRBD1	TRBJ1-4	CASSITGQGEKLFF	TGTGCCAGTAGTATCACGGGACAGGGGGAAAAACTGTTTTTT
TRBV30	NA	NA	TRBJ2-1	CAWNGGGSYNEQFF	TGTGCCTGGAACGGGGGTGGATCCTACAATGAGCAGTTCTTC
TRBV6-5	NA	TRBD1	TRBJ1-5	CASTTGGVFQPQHF	TGTGCCAGCACTACAGGGGGCGTTTTTCAGCCCCAGCATTTT
TRBV24-1	many	TRBD2	TRBJ2-3	CATSGGTSGFSSTDTQYF	TGTGCCACCAGTGGAGGGACTAGCGGGTTCTCTAGCACAGATACGCAGTATTTT
TRBV5-1	few	NA	TRBJ2-7	CASSSTPGQYEQYF	TGCGCCAGCAGCTCCACCCCAGGGCAGTACGAGCAGTACTTC
TRBV25-1	once	TRBD1	TRBJ1-5	CASSEGDRENQPQHF	TGTGCCAGCAGTGAAGGGGACAGGGAGAATCAGCCCCAGCATTTT
TRBV7-9	NA	TRBD1	TRBJ1-1	CASSSYTGDTEAFF	TGTGCCAGCAGCTCCTACACAGGGGACACTGAAGCTTTCTTT
TRBV18	NA	TRBD1	TRBJ2-7	CASSPNRGEQYF	TGTGCCAGCTCACCAAACAGGGGCGAGCAGTACTTC